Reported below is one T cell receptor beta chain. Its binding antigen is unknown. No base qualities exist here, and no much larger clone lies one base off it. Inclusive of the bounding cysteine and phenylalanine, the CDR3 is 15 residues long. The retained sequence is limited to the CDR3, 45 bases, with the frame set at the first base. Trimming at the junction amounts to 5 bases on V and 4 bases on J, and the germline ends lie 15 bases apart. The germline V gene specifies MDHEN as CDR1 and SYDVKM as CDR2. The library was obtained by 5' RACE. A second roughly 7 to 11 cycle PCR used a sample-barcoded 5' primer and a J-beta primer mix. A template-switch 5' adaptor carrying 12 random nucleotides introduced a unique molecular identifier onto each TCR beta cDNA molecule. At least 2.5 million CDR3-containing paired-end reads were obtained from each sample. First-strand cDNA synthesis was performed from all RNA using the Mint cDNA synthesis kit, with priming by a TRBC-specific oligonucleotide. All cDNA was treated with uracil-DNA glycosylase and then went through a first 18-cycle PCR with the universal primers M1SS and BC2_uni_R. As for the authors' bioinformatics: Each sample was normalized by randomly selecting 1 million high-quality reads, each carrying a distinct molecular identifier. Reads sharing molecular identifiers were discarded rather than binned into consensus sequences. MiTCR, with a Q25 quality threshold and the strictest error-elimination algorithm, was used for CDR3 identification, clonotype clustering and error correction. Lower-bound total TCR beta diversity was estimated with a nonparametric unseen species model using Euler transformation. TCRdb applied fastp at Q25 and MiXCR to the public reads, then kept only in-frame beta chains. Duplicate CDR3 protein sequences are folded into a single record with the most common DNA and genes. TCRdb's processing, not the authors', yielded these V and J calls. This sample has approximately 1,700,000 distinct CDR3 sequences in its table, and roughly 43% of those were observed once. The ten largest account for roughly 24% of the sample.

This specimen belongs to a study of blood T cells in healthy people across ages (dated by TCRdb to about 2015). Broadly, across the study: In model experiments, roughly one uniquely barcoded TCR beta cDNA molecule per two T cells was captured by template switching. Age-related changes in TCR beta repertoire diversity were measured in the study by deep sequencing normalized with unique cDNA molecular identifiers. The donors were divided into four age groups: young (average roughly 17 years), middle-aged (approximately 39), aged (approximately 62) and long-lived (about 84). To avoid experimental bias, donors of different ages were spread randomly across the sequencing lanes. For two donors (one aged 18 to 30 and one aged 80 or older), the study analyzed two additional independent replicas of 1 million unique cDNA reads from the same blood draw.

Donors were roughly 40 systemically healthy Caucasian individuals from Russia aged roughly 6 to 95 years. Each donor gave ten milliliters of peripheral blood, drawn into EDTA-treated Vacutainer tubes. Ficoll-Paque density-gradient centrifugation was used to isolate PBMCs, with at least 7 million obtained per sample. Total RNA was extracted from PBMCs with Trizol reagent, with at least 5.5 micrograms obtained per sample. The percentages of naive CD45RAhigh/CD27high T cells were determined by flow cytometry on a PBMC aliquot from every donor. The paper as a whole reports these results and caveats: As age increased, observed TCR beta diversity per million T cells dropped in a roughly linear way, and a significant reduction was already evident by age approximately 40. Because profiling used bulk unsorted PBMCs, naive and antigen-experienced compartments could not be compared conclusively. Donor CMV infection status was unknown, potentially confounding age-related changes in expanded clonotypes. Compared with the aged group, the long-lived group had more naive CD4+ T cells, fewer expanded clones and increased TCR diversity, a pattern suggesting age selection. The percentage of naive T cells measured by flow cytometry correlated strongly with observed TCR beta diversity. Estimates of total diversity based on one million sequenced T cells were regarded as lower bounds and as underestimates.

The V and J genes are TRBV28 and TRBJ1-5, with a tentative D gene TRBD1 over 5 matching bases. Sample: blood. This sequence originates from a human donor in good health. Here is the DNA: TGTGCCAGCAGTCCCCCTCCGGGACCAAATCAGCCCCAGCATTTT. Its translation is CASSPPPGPNQPQHF.